The 29 T cell receptor beta chains given below trace back to one sample, sequenced in a study of T cells in Graves' hyperthyroidism and ophthalmopathy. TCR beta CDR3 region amplification was performed from RNA transcripts. HTBI primers were used for first-round RT-PCR of the TCR CDR3. TCRdb itself ran the multiplex PCR reads through MiXCR, one entry per CDR3 protein. This sample has around 390,000 distinct CDR3 sequences; more than 14% occur once, and the top ten carry around a fifth. Source material: blood. Receptors were obtained from a woman younger than 45 with Graves' ophthalmopathy.

This clonotype was detected many times. This chain links TRBV27 with TRBJ2-1; possibly TRBD2 for D (6 bases). Germline V gene lookup returns CDR1 MNHEY and CDR2 SMNVEV (reference sequence). V was cut by 7 bases and J by 0 bases, with 16 bases left in between. CDR3 size: 16 residues. CDR3 loop: CASTLSGSSSYNEQFF. CDR3 nucleotides: TGTGCCAGCACCCTCAGCGGGTCTAGCTCCTACAATGAGCAGTTCTTC.

This clonotype was detected ten times or more. This chain joins TRBV6-1 and TRBJ2-5, with D possibly TRBD2 on 5 matching bases. V lost 11 bases to trimming and J lost 4 bases, with 20 bases between them. The CDR3 has 14 residues. Germline CDR1 and CDR2: MNHNS and SASEGT. In DNA form, the CDR3 reads TGTGCCCTCGGAGGTGAGAGCGGTCCAGAGACCCAGTACTTC. Its protein product is CALGGESGPETQYF.

This clonotype was detected ten times or more. This chain uses TRBV28 with TRBJ1-5; 7 bases fit TRBD1. The germline V gene encodes CDR1 MDHEN and CDR2 SYDVKM. The junction had 11 bases not matched to a gene; V was cut back by 5 bases and J by 4 bases. This CDR3 has 16 amino acids. The DNA for the CDR3 is TGTGCCAGCAGTGGGACAGCGGCCCTTTGGAATCAGCCCCAGCATTTT. Translating it yields CASSGTAALWNQPQHF.

The CDR3 nucleotides read TGCGCCAGCAGCCCCCGACAGGCGAACACCGGGGAGCTGTTTTTT. Its protein product is CASSPRQANTGELFF. The chain combines TRBV5-1 with TRBJ2-2; D possibly corresponds to TRBD1 (6 bases). Germline CDR1 reads SGHRS; CDR2 reads YFSETQ. The CDR3 contains 15 residues. V was cut by 4 bases and J by 0 bases, with 10 bases left in between.

This chain joins TRBV11-3 and TRBJ2-7, with D unclear. Trimming took 5 bases from V and 6 from J, leaving 14 bases between them. From germline, CDR1 is SGHNT and CDR2 YENEEA. This CDR3 region has 13 residues. CDR3 coding DNA: TGTGCCAGCAGCCGAAAGCCAGACGGCGAGCAGTACTTC. Translating gives CASSRKPDGEQYF. Using reference TRBV11-3 and TRBJ2-7 for the parts outside the CDR3, the full variable domain is EAGVVQSPRYKIIEKKQPVAFWCNPISGHNTLYWYLQNLGQGPELLIRYENEEAVDDSQLPKDRFSAERLKGVDSTLKIQPAELGDSAVYLCASSRKPDGEQYFGPGTRLTVT.

This clonotype was recorded at least ten times. This chain joins TRBV7-2 and TRBJ2-2; possibly TRBD1 for D (5 bases). Germline loops: CDR1 SGHTA, CDR2 FQGNSA. V was cut by 3 bases and J by 2 bases, with 10 bases left in between. CDR3 size: 15 residues. CDR3 nucleotide sequence: TGTGCCAGCAGCTTTCGCGACAGCAACACCGGGGAGCTGTTTTTT. Its protein is CASSFRDSNTGELFF.

In this sample, this clonotype turned up many times. The chain joins TRBV30 to TRBJ1-1, with a possible D match to TRBD1 (5 bases). Between the trimmed V and J ends, which lost 8 bases and 5 bases, there was a span of 15 bases. CDR3 size: 12 residues. Looked up from germline, CDR1 is GTSNPN and CDR2 is SVGIG (reference sequence). CDR3 nucleotide sequence: TGTGCCCATGGGACGGGCGGTACTGAAGCTTTCTTT. This translates into CAHGTGGTEAFF.

This clonotype turned up a few times. The chain links TRBV3-1 to TRBJ2-7; 8 bases map to TRBD1. This CDR3 comprises 15 residues. Germline lookup yields CDR1 LGHDT and CDR2 YNNKEL (reference sequence). Trimming at V came to 4 bases and at J to 6 bases, leaving 11 bases not matched to a gene. As DNA, the CDR3 is TGTGCCAGCAGCCCAGGACAGGGTTCATTCTTCGAGCAGTACTTC. Translating it yields CASSPGQGSFFEQYF.

In this sample, this clonotype turned up a few times. At one boundary the junction diverges from the germline segment, which might be a read error. The chain combines TRBV12-3 or TRBV12-4 with TRBJ1-1, with D hard to call. The CDR3 has 14 amino acids. This CDR3 reads CASSLGSPNAEAFF. The CDR3, as DNA: TGTGCCAGCAGTTTAGGCAGCCCGAACGCTGAAGCTTTCTTT.

This clonotype was detected ten times or more. The chain has TRBV5-8 and TRBJ1-2, with a weak D call TRBD1 (5 bases). The CDR3 is made up of 14 amino acids. Germline CDR1 and CDR2: SGHTS and YDEGEE. The ends were cut back, 4 bases at V and 7 bases at J, with 17 bases in the middle. CDR3 sequence (DNA): TGTGCCAGCAGCCCAATCAGGGTGGAGGGTGGCTACACCTTC. Amino acids: CASSPIRVEGGYTF.

This sequence joins TRBV27 and TRBJ1-6, with a possible D match to TRBD1 (6 bases). Germline CDR1 reads MNHEY; CDR2 reads SMNVEV (reference sequence). V was clipped by 2 bases and J by 6 bases, with 8 bases between them. The CDR3 has 14 amino acids. The CDR3 protein is CASSLRTVNSPLHF. The CDR3 bases are TGTGCCAGCAGTTTAAGGACAGTTAATTCACCCCTCCACTTT.

The gene calls are TRBV6-1 and TRBJ2-5, with TRBD2 matching 8 bases. The CDR3 extends over 15 amino acids. J lost 1 base, V lost 3 bases, and 4 bases had no gene match. Germline CDR1 reads MNHNS; CDR2 reads SASEGT. The CDR3 loop reads CASSEAAGGQETQYF. CDR3 coding DNA: TGTGCCAGCAGTGAGGCGGCGGGGGGCCAAGAGACCCAGTACTTC.

CDR3 sequence: CASSLGHRVYNEQFF. CDR3 nucleotides: TGTGCCAGCAGCTTAGGTCACAGGGTTTACAATGAGCAGTTCTTC. V usage is TRBV11-2 and J usage is TRBJ2-1; D is perhaps TRBD1 (6 bases). Per the germline V gene, CDR1 is SGHAT and CDR2 is FQNNGV. This CDR3 region has 15 residues. The ends were cut back, 1 base at V and 4 bases at J, with 11 bases in the middle.

At least ten counts were recorded for this clonotype. The chain recombines TRBV13 with TRBJ1-5; 7 bases are a match to TRBD1. V was pared by 3 bases and J by 9 bases, with 11 bases of the junction left unmatched. Looked up from germline, CDR1 is PRHDT and CDR2 is FYEKMQ (reference sequence). CDR3 length equals 15 residues. CDR3 nucleotide sequence: TGTGCCAGCAGCTTGTTGACAGGGCCCTTCTTGCCCCAGCATTTT. This encodes CASSLLTGPFLPQHF. Full variable domain (rest looked up from reference TRBV13 and TRBJ1-5): AAGVIQSPRHLIKEKRETATLKCYPIPRHDTVYWYQQGPGQDPQFLISFYEKMQSDKGSIPDRFSAQQFSDYHSELNMSSLELGDSALYFCASSLLTGPFLPQHFGDGTRLSIL.

This clonotype was counted between two and nine times. One base away lies a much larger clone, so this may be a sequencing read error. The genes are TRBV12-3 or TRBV12-4 and TRBJ2-3, with D perhaps given as TRBD1 or TRBD2 (5 bases each). The CDR3 is 16 residues long. The CDR3 DNA reads as TGTACCAGCAGTTTATCGTCCGGGGCGAGCACAGATACGCAGTATTTT. Its translation is CTSSLSSGASTDTQYF.

This clonotype showed up many times. The rearrangement uses TRBV29-1 and TRBJ2-1, with TRBD1 matching over 11 bases. V was pared by 3 bases and J by 7 bases, with 11 bases of the junction left unmatched. CDR3 length equals 16 residues. Germline CDR1 SQVTM, CDR2 ANQGSEA. DNA of the CDR3: TGCAGCGTTGATACTTATCCCGGGACAGGGGGGAATGAGCAGTTCTTC. It specifies CSVDTYPGTGGNEQFF.

This clonotype was observed many times. This chain connects TRBV19 to TRBJ1-2, with D perhaps matching TRBD1 (6 bases). The CDR3 is made up of 14 amino acids. With 4 bases removed from V and 8 bases from J, the gap between germline ends came to 17 bases. Germline values: CDR1 LNHDA, CDR2 SQIVND (reference sequence). CDR3 region: CASSTQGQLAGYTF. CDR3 DNA sequence: TGTGCCAGTAGTACACAAGGACAGCTAGCGGGCTACACCTTC. Full variable domain (rest looked up from reference TRBV19 and TRBJ1-2): DGGITQSPKYLFRKEGQNVTLSCEQNLNHDAMYWYRQDPGQGLRLIYYSQIVNDFQKGDIAEGYSVSREKKESFPLTVTSAQKNPTAFYLCASSTQGQLAGYTFGSGTRLTVV.

The sample holds many counts of this clonotype. The chain combines TRBV12-3 or TRBV12-4 with TRBJ2-3; 10 nucleotides align to TRBD2. V shed 6 bases and J 4 bases; nucleotides not matched to a gene: 13. This CDR3 has 17 amino acids. The CDR3 region is CASSRPLSGGAADTQYF. DNA for the CDR3: TGTGCCAGCAGCCGCCCCTTGAGCGGGGGGGCCGCAGATACGCAGTATTTT.

This clonotype was picked up many times. The V and J genes are TRBV27 and TRBJ1-1; the match to TRBD1 covers 10 bases. The V segment lost 7 bases and the J segment 5 bases; nucleotides outside the gene matches: 10. The CDR3 consists of 15 residues. Germline loops: CDR1 MNHEY, CDR2 SMNVEV (reference sequence). The CDR3 bases are TGTGCCAGCACCGACCCGGGACAGGGGATTACTGAAGCTTTCTTT. Protein product: CASTDPGQGITEAFF.

This clonotype appeared a few times. This chain joins TRBV10-3 and TRBJ2-1, with TRBD2 matching over 10 bases. CDR3 length: 14 residues. Germline-derived CDR1 and CDR2 are ENHRY and SYGVKD. After removal of 4 bases from V and 9 bases from J, the junction contained 6 bases not matched to a gene. As DNA, the CDR3 is TGTGCCATCAGTGGCCAGCGGGGGGGTACTGAGCAGTTCTTC. It specifies CAISGQRGGTEQFF.

The chain recombines TRBV7-6 with TRBJ2-2; a possible D gene is TRBD1 (5 bases). Per the germline V gene, CDR1 is SGHVS and CDR2 is FNYEAQ. CDR3 length: 16 amino acids. V was pared by 2 bases and J by 0 bases, with 10 bases between. CDR3 sequence: CASSLTPGSNTGELFF. The CDR3 DNA reads TGTGCCAGCAGCTTAACCCCAGGGTCGAACACCGGGGAGCTGTTTTTT.

V gene TRBV19 combines with J gene TRBJ1-5; D gene ambiguous. The CDR3 totals 12 residues. From germline, CDR1 is LNHDA and CDR2 SQIVND (reference sequence). Trimming stripped 5 bases from V and 7 bases from J, with 9 bases between. In DNA, the CDR3 is TGTGCCAGTAGTCTCCTAAGACAGCCCCAGCATTTT. Residues: CASSLLRQPQHF.

The genes are TRBV20-1 and TRBJ1-5; TRBD1 matches 9 bases. Looked up from germline, CDR1 is DFQATT and CDR2 is SNEGSKA (reference sequence). The CDR3 totals 14 residues. Germline trimming cut 6 bases from V and 7 bases from J; bases unmatched to any gene: 10. The CDR3 sequence: CSAGGQGRGQPQHF. In DNA, the CDR3 is TGCAGTGCCGGTGGACAGGGGAGAGGGCAGCCCCAGCATTTT.

At least ten counts were recorded for this clonotype. This sequence joins TRBV5-5 and TRBJ2-3; tentative D call: TRBD1 (5 bases). V was shortened by 4 bases and J by 1 base, with 10 bases between the two germline ends. The CDR3 is 14 amino acids. CDR1 and CDR2 (germline): SGHKS, YYEKEE (reference sequence). In DNA, the CDR3 is TGTGCCAGCAGCGATGCAGGGCGCACAGATACGCAGTATTTT. Protein: CASSDAGRTDTQYF.

At least ten counts were recorded for this clonotype. This rearrangement joins TRBV6-2 or TRBV6-3 to TRBJ1-1; D not resolved. V was trimmed by 7 bases and J by 4 bases, leaving 13 bases between them. This CDR3 region has 13 residues. Looked up from germline, CDR1 is MNHEY and CDR2 is SVGEGT. CDR3 nucleotides: TGTGCCAGCACCTATTTGGGAGGCACTGAAGCTTTCTTT. It is translated as CASTYLGGTEAFF.

This clonotype has at least ten counts. The chain joins TRBV11-2 to TRBJ2-5, with D unclear. In germline, CDR1 is SGHAT, CDR2 FQNNGV. The V end was cut by 2 bases, the J end by 7 bases, with 14 bases between. The CDR3 contains 14 residues. In nucleotides, the CDR3 is TGTGCCAGCAGCTTACGGTGGGATCGTGGGACCCAGTACTTC. Amino acids: CASSLRWDRGTQYF.

This clonotype was recorded at least ten times. The chain links TRBV18 to TRBJ2-1; D call uncertain. Germline V CDR1 and CDR2: KGHSH, LQKENI. The V end was cut by 0 bases, the J end by 7 bases, with 19 bases between. The CDR3 is 17 residues long. CDR3 residues: CASSPPGVGRRGNEQFF. CDR3 DNA: TGTGCCAGCTCACCACCGGGCGTGGGCCGCCGTGGGAATGAGCAGTTCTTC. Looking up the rest from reference TRBV18 and TRBJ2-1 gives the full variable domain: NAGVMQNPRHLVRRRGQEARLRCSPMKGHSHVYWYRQLPEEGLKFMVYLQKENIIDESGMPKERFSAEFPKEGPSILRIQQVVRGDSAAYFCASSPPGVGRRGNEQFFGPGTRLTVL.

This clonotype was recorded many times. The chain couples TRBV27 to TRBJ1-2; D ambiguous. Germline V gene sequence: CDR1 MNHEY, CDR2 SMNVEV (reference sequence). V was shortened by 2 bases and J by 1 base, with 8 bases between the two germline ends. The CDR3 totals 14 residues. The CDR3 region is CASSLREGNYGYTF. CDR3 DNA: TGTGCCAGCAGTTTACGGGAGGGTAACTATGGCTACACCTTC.

The chain couples TRBV9 to TRBJ1-4; D not certain. Trimming left V 0 bases short and J 7 bases short, with 4 bases between. Germline V gene lookup returns CDR1 SGDLS and CDR2 YYNGEE. There are 12 residues in the CDR3. In nucleotides, the CDR3 is TGTGCCAGCAGCGTAGACGGTGAAAAACTGTTTTTT. It codes for CASSVDGEKLFF.